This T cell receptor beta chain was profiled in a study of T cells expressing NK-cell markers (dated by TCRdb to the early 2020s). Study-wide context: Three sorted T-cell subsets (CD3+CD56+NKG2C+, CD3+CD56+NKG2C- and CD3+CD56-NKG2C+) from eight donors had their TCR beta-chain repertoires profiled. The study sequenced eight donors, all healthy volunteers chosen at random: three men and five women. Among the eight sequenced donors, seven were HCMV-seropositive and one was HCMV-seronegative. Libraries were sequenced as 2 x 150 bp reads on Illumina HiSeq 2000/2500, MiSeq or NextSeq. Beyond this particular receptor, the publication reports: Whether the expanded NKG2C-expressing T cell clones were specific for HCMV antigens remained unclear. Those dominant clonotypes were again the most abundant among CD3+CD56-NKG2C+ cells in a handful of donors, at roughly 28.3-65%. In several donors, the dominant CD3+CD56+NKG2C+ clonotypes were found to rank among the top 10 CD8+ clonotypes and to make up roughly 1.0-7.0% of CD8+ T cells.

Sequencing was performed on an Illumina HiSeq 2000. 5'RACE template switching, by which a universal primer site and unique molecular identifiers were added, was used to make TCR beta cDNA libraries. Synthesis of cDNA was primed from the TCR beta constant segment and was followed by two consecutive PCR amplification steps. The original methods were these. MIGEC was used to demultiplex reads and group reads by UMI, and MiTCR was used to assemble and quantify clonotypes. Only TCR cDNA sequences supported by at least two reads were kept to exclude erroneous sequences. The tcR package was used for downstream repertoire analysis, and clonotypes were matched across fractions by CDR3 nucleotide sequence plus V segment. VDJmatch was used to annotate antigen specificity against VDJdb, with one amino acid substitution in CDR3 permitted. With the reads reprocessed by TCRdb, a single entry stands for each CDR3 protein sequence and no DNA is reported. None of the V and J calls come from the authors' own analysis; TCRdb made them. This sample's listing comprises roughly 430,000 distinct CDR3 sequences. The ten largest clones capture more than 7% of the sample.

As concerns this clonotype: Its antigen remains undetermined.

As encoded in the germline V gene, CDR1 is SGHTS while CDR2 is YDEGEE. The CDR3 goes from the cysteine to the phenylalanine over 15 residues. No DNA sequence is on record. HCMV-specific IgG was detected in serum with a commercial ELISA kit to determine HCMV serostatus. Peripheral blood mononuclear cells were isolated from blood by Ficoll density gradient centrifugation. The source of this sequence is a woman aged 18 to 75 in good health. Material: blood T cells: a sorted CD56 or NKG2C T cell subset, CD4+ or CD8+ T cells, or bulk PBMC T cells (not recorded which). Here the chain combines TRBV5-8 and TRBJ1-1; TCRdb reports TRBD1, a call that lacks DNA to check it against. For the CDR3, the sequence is CASSLAITGVYVAFF. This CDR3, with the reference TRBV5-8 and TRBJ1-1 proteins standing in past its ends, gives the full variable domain EAGVTQSPTHLIKTRGQQATLRCSPISGHTSVYWYQQALGLGLQFLLWYDEGEERNRGNFPPRFSGRQFPNYSSELNVNALELEDSALYLCASSLAITGVYVAFFGQGTRLTVV.